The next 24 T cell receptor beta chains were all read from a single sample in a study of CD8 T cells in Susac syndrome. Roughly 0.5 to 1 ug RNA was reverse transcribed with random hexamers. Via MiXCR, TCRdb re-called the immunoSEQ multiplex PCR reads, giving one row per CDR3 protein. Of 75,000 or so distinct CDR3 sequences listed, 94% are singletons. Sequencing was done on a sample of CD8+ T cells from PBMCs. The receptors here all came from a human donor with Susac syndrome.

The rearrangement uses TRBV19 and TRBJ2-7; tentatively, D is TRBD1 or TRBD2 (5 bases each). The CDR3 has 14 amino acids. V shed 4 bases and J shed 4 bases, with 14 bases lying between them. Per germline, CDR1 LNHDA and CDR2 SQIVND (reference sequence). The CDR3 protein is CASSTRWGGYEQYF. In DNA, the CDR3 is TGTGCCAGTAGTACCAGGTGGGGCGGGTACGAGCAGTACTTC. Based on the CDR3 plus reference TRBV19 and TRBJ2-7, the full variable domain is DGGITQSPKYLFRKEGQNVTLSCEQNLNHDAMYWYRQDPGQGLRLIYYSQIVNDFQKGDIAEGYSVSREKKESFPLTVTSAQKNPTAFYLCASSTRWGGYEQYFGPGTRLTVT.

CDR3 coding DNA: TGTGCCAGCAGTCCCCGACTAGCGGCTGACAATGAGCAGTTCTTC. This translates into CASSPRLAADNEQFF. The chain recombines TRBV3-1 with TRBJ2-1; TRBD2 matches at 9 bases. J was trimmed by 5 bases and V by 6 bases; bases with no gene match: 8. The CDR3 spans 15 residues. Germline CDR1 is LGHDT and CDR2 is YNNKEL (reference sequence).

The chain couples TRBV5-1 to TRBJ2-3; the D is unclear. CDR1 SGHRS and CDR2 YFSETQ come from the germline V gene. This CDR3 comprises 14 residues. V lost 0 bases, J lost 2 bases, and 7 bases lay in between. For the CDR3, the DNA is TGCGCCAGCAGCTTGGGCGTTCCCACAGATACGCAGTATTTT. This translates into CASSLGVPTDTQYF.

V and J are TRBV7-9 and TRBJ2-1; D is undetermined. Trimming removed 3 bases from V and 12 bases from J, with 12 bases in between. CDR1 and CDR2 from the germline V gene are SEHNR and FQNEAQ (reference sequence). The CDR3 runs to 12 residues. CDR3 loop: CASSFGPEGQFF. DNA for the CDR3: TGTGCCAGCAGCTTTGGGCCAGAAGGGCAGTTCTTC.

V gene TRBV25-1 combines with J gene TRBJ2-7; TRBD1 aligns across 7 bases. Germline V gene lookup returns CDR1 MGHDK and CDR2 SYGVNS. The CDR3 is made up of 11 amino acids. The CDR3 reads CATGDGYEQYF. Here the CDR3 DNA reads TGTGCTACAGGGGACGGCTACGAGCAGTACTTC.

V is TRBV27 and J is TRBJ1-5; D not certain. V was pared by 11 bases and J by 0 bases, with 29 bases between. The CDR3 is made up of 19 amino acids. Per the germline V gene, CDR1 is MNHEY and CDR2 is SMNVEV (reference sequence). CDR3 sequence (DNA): TGTGCCGCCCGCATACCACGCACGCGACCGGACTATAGCAATCAGCCCCAGCATTTT. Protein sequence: CAARIPRTRPDYSNQPQHF.

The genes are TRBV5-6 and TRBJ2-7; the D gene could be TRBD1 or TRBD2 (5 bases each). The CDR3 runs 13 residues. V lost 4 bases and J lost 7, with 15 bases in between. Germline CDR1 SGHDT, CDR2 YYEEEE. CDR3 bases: TGTGCCAGCAGCACGGGACCCGCGGGTGAGCAGTACTTC. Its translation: CASSTGPAGEQYF.

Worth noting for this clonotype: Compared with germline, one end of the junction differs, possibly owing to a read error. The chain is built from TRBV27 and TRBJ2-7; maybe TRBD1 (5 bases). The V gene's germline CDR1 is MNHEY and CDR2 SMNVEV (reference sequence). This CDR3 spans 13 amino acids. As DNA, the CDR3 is TGTTCCAGCAGAGGCCAGGGTGGCTACGAGCAGTACTTC. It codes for CSSRGQGGYEQYF.

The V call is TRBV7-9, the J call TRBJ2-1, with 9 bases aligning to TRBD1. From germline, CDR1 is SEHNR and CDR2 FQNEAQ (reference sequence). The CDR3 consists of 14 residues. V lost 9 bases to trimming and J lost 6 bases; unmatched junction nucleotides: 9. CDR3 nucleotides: TGTGCCAGTCCCGGGACAGGGTCTAGCAATGAGCAGTTCTTC. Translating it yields CASPGTGSSNEQFF.

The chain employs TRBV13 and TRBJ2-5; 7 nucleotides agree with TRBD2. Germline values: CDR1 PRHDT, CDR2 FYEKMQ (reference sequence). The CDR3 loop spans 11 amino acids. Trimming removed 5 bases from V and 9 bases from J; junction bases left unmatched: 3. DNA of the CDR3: TGTGCCAGCAGCGAAAGCGGGGCCCAGTACTTC. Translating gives CASSESGAQYF.

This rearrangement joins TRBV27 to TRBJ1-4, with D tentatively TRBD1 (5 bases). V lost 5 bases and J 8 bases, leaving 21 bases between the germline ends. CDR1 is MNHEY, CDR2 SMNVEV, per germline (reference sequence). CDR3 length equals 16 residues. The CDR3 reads CASSRSGLLGDEKLFF. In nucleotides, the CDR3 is TGTGCCAGCAGTCGAAGCGGACTCCTCGGGGACGAAAAACTGTTTTTT.

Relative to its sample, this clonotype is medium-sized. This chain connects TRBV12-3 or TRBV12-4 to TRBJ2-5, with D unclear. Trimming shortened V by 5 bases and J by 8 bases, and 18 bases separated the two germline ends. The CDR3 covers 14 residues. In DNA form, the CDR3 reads TGTGCCAGCAGTCCGTTTTGGGTTGTCGACACCCAGTACTTC. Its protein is CASSPFWVVDTQYF.

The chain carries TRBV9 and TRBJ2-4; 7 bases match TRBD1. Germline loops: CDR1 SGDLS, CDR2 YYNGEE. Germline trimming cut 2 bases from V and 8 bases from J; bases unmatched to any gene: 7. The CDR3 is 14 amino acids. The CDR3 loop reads CASSVRQGEDIQYF. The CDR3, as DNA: TGTGCCAGCAGCGTCAGACAGGGAGAAGACATTCAGTACTTC.

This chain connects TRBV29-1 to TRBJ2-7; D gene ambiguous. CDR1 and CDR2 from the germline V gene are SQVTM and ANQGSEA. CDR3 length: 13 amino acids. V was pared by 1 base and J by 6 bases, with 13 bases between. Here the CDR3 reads CSVEAETRREQYF. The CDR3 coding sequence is TGCAGCGTTGAAGCCGAGACTCGACGCGAGCAGTACTTC.

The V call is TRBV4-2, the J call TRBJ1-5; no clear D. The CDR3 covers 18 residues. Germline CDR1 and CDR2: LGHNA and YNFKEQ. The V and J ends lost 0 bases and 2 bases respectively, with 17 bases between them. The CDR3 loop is CASSQDEQTIAGNQPQHF. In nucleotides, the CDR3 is TGTGCCAGCAGCCAAGATGAACAGACAATAGCGGGCAATCAGCCCCAGCATTTT.

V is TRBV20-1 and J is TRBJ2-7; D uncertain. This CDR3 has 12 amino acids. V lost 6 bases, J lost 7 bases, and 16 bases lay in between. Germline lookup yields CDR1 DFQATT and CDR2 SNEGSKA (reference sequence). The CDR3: CSARVPVWEQYF. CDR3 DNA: TGCAGTGCAAGGGTCCCGGTCTGGGAGCAGTACTTC.

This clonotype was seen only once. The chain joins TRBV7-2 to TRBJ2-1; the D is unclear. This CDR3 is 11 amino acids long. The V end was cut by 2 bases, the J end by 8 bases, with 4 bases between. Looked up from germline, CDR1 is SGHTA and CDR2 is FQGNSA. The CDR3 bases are TGTGCCAGCAGCTTATTCGATGAGCAGTTCTTC. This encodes CASSLFDEQFF.

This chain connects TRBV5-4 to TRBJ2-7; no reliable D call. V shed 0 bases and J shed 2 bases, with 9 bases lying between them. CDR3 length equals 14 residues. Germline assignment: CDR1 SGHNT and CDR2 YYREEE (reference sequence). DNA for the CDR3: TGTGCCAGCAGCTTGGAAGGGTCGGCCTACGAGCAGTACTTC. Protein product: CASSLEGSAYEQYF. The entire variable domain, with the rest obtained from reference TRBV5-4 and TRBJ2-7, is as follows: ETGVTQSPTHLIKTRGQQVTLRCSSQSGHNTVSWYQQALGQGPQFIFQYYREEENGRGNFPPRFSGLQFPNYSSELNVNALELDDSALYLCASSLEGSAYEQYFGPGTRLTVT.

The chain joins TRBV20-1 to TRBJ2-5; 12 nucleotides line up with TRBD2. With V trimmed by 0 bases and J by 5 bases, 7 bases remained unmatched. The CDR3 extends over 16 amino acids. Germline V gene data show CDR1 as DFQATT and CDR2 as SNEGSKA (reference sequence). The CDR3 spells CSARDLAGGPLETQYF. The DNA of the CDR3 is TGCAGTGCTAGAGATCTAGCGGGAGGGCCTTTGGAGACCCAGTACTTC.

The CDR3 loop is CASSVQGPGANVLTF. The CDR3, as DNA: TGTGCCAGCAGCGTTCAGGGGCCCGGGGCCAACGTCCTGACTTTC. The chain combines TRBV9 with TRBJ2-6, with D perhaps matching TRBD1 (6 bases). Between the trimmed V and J ends, which lost 2 bases and 4 bases, there was a span of 10 bases. Germline CDR1 and CDR2: SGDLS and YYNGEE. The length of the CDR3 is 15 residues. The full variable domain, completed using reference TRBV9 and TRBJ2-6, is DSGVTQTPKHLITATGQRVTLRCSPRSGDLSVYWYQQSLDQGLQFLIQYYNGEERAKGNILERFSAQQFPDLHSELNLSSLELGDSALYFCASSVQGPGANVLTFGAGSRLTVL.

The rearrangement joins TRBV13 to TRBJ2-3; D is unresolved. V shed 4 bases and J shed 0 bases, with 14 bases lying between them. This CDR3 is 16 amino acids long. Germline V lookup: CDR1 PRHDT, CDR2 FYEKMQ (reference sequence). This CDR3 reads CASSSYLTTSTDTQYF. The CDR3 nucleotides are TGTGCCAGCAGCTCCTACCTTACAACTAGCACAGATACGCAGTATTTT.

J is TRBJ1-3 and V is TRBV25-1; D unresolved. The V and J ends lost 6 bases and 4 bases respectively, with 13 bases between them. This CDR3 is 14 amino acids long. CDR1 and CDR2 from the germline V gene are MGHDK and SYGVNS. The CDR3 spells CASRSKEWGNTIYF. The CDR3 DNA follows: TGTGCCAGCAGGTCCAAGGAGTGGGGAAACACCATATATTTT.

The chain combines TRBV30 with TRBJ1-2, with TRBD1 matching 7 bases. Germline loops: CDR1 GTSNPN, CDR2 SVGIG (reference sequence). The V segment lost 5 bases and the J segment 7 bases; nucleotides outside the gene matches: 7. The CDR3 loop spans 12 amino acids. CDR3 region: CAWGPHRGGYTF. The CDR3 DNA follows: TGTGCCTGGGGACCTCACAGGGGTGGCTACACCTTC.

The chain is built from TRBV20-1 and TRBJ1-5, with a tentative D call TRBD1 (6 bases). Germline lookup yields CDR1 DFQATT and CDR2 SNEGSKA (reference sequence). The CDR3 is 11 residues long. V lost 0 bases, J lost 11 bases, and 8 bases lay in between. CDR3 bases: TGCAGTGCTAGAGAGCAGGGGTCCCAGCATTTT. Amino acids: CSAREQGSQHF.